These 3 T cell receptor beta chains were sequenced from one sample in a study of blood T cell repertoires in COVID-19. TCRdb keeps only in-frame clones here, not all; method: immunoSEQ multiplex PCR. Seen here are some 150,000 clones, approximately 80% observed once, and the top ten hold roughly 13%. Material: peripheral blood. The receptors originated from a man in his sixties with active or convalescent COVID-19.

This rearrangement joins TRBV7-9 to TRBJ1-2, with 9 bases fitting TRBD1. Germline V CDR1 and CDR2: SEHNR, FQNEAQ (reference sequence). This CDR3 region has 14 residues. V trimming: 1 base; J trimming: 7 bases; junction bases outside the gene matches: 4. The CDR3 coding sequence is TGTGCCAGCAGCTTAGATGCGACAGGGGGTGGCTACACCTTC. Its protein product is CASSLDATGGGYTF.

The chain joins TRBV11-2 to TRBJ2-1; 10 bases align to TRBD2. There are 20 residues in the CDR3. J gave up 4 bases and V 0 bases, and 15 bases lay outside the gene matches. Looked up from germline, CDR1 is SGHAT and CDR2 is FQNNGV. Here the CDR3 reads CASSLDQGRPAGGLYNEQFF. The CDR3 DNA is TGTGCCAGCAGCTTAGATCAGGGGCGGCCAGCGGGAGGGCTTTACAATGAGCAGTTCTTC.

This clone was counted only a few times. The chain combines TRBV7-9 with TRBJ2-1; 7 bases are a match to TRBD2. The CDR3 is 13 residues long. With 2 bases clipped from V and 6 bases from J, the junction kept 1 base outside the gene matches. Germline V CDR1 and CDR2: SEHNR, FQNEAQ (reference sequence). The CDR3 DNA reads as TGTGCCAGCAGCTTACCTAGCGGCAATGAGCAGTTCTTC. Residues: CASSLPSGNEQFF.